Shown below are 2 T cell receptor beta chains from a single sample sequenced in a study of T cells in women clearing cervical HPV infection. Clones were sequenced by immunoSEQ multiplex PCR, and TCRdb holds only the in-frame ones, with some missing. The listing contains more than 45,000 clones. The specimen sequenced was blood buffy coat. Receptors were obtained from a woman between 18 and 70 years old with a cervical HPV16 infection that either progressed to CIN3+ or cleared (not recorded which).

Notes on this clone: The CDR3 end is not reached by the read, which stops 3 residues before it; the germline J gene fills it in. The chain recombines TRBV5-1 with TRBJ1-1; weak D call: TRBD1 (5 bases). Germline V gives CDR1 SGHRS, CDR2 YFSETQ. Trimming removed 5 bases at V and 4 bases at J, with 21 bases between. The CDR3 has 16 residues. CDR3 residues: CASRIGVSRMVTEAFF. The sequenced CDR3 bases are TGCGCCAGCAGGATAGGGGTTTCCCGTATGGTCACTGAA.

For this clone: The CDR3 end falls 3 residues outside the read, so it is completed with the germline J gene. The chain recombines TRBV20-1 with TRBJ2-7; the match to TRBD1 covers 7 bases. The germline V gene encodes CDR1 DFQATT and CDR2 SNEGSKA (reference sequence). The CDR3 totals 16 residues. V lost 5 bases and J lost 0; bases outside the gene matches: 13. Partial CDR3 DNA: TGCAGTGCTGGTCCCGGAAGCAGGGGGTTCTCCTACGAG. Its protein product is CSAGPGSRGFSYE. The whole CDR3 protein reads CSAGPGSRGFSYEQYF.